The present T cell receptor (beta chain) was sequenced within a study of cytomegalovirus exposure and HLA in healthy donors. CDR3 length: 12 amino acids. The V gene's germline CDR1 is SGHTA and CDR2 FQGNSA. Trimming pared 3 bases from V and 1 base from J, leaving 3 bases between. Study observations and caveats: Some V segments, TRBV6-2 and TRBV6-3 among them, were indistinguishable and were therefore excluded. Most TCR sequences were uncommon, yet certain public TCRs appeared in many donors. Earlier results showed most TCR beta V segments being productive about 87% or about 30% of the time. The study designated roughly 160 TCR beta chains cytomegalovirus-associated.

Concerning this clone: What it recognizes is unknown.

PCR used 60 Vbeta primers and 13 Jbeta primers. Profiling relied on immunoSEQ multiplex PCR, and the TCRdb table lists in-frame clones only, not all of them. The data show about 190,000 clones, approximately 11% seen once. Specimen: PBMCs. The sequence was collected from a man aged 45-60 years in good health and CMV-seropositive. The J gene is TRBJ1-2, the V gene TRBV7-2; D is unclear. CDR3 protein: CASSLSNYGYTF. As DNA, the CDR3 is TGTGCCAGCAGCTTGAGTAACTATGGCTACACCTTC.